The next 27 T cell receptor beta chains were all read from a single sample in a study of neurological immune-mediated disorders. One entry per CDR3 protein, called by TCRdb with MiXCR from the 5' RACE reads. Among some 37,000 distinct CDR3 sequences listed, nearly 5% were seen once. Sequencing was done on a sample of CD4+ T cells from blood. The receptors were gathered from a man younger than 35 in good health.

This clonotype was counted many times. J is TRBJ1-1 and V is TRBV10-3; tentatively, D is TRBD1 (5 bases). Germline V gives CDR1 ENHRY, CDR2 SYGVKD. Trimming removed 9 bases at V and 1 base at J, with 12 bases between. This CDR3 has 13 amino acids. CDR3 protein: CAISSRENTEAFF. In DNA, the CDR3 is TGTGCCATTAGTAGCAGGGAGAACACTGAAGCTTTCTTT.

This clonotype was seen repeatedly, ten times or more. CDR3 DNA: TGCGCCAGCAGCTTGGAGTACAGCTCCTATAATTCACCCCTCCACTTT. Amino acids: CASSLEYSSYNSPLHF. The chain uses TRBV5-1 and TRBJ1-6; D ambiguous. The CDR3 is 16 amino acids. CDR1 is SGHRS, CDR2 YFSETQ, per germline. V dropped 0 bases and J dropped 0 bases, with 7 bases sitting between them.

Many counts were recorded for this clonotype. The chain is built from TRBV6-1 and TRBJ1-6, with unresolved D. V shed 2 bases and J shed 8 bases, with 7 bases lying between them. Germline-derived CDR1 and CDR2 are MNHNS and SASEGT. The CDR3 extends over 13 amino acids. CDR3 bases: TGTGCCAGCAGTGAAAACGGAGATTCACCCCTCCACTTT. Translating gives CASSENGDSPLHF.

This clonotype showed up many times. CDR3 DNA: TGCAGTGCTGGGGGCGGGGGAACCTATGGCTACACCTTC. As protein: CSAGGGGTYGYTF. The chain has TRBV20-1 and TRBJ1-2, with a tentative D call TRBD1 (6 bases). V was shortened by 5 bases and J by 4 bases, with 14 bases between the two germline ends. Germline CDR1 reads DFQATT; CDR2 reads SNEGSKA (reference sequence). This CDR3 is 13 amino acids long.

This clonotype was detected many times. The chain carries TRBV20-1 and TRBJ2-3, with TRBD2 identical over 7 bases. Germline V CDR1 and CDR2: DFQATT, SNEGSKA (reference sequence). CDR3 length equals 16 residues. Germline trimming cut 4 bases from V and 1 base from J; bases unmatched to any gene: 11. The CDR3 DNA reads as TGCAGTGCTATTCCTGGGGGGGGAGCTCGCACAGATACGCAGTATTTT. It is translated as CSAIPGGGARTDTQYF.

This clonotype occurred many times. This sequence joins TRBV12-3 or TRBV12-4 and TRBJ2-5, with 8 bases matching TRBD1. Germline trimming cut 5 bases from V and 7 bases from J; bases unmatched to any gene: 3. This CDR3 is built from 12 residues. The CDR3 protein is CASSGQGGTQYF. The CDR3 nucleotides are TGTGCCAGCAGTGGACAGGGAGGGACCCAGTACTTC.

This clonotype was seen repeatedly, ten times or more. The V call is TRBV12-3 or TRBV12-4, the J call TRBJ1-2; D is undetermined. Trimming removed 6 bases from V and 8 bases from J, with 16 bases in between. This CDR3 has 13 amino acids. CDR3 residues: CASRDTWLLGYTF. CDR3 coding DNA: TGTGCCAGCAGAGACACTTGGCTACTCGGCTACACCTTC.

This clonotype appeared many times. V gene TRBV20-1 combines with J gene TRBJ1-1; 7 nucleotides match TRBD1. V lost 8 bases, J lost 3 bases, and 12 bases stayed unmatched. CDR1 is DFQATT and CDR2 is SNEGSKA in the germline V gene (reference sequence). The CDR3 extends over 14 amino acids. This CDR3 is CSTNGRQGDTEAFF. CDR3 nucleotide sequence: TGCAGTACGAATGGGCGACAGGGTGACACTGAAGCTTTCTTT.

This clonotype was seen many times. The chain employs TRBV29-1 and TRBJ2-1, with TRBD1 matching 7 bases. The V segment lost 3 bases and the J segment 9 bases; nucleotides outside the gene matches: 5. There are 12 residues in the CDR3. The germline CDR1 and CDR2 sequences are SQVTM and ANQGSEA. CDR3 region: CSVDGTEGEQFF. CDR3 bases: TGCAGCGTTGATGGGACAGAGGGTGAGCAGTTCTTC.

This clonotype was picked up many times. The chain couples TRBV29-1 to TRBJ1-1, with D perhaps matching TRBD1 (6 bases). V lost 5 bases, J lost 2 bases, and 12 bases lay in between. CDR1 is SQVTM, CDR2 ANQGSEA, per germline. The CDR3 length is 13 residues. The CDR3 DNA follows: TGCAGCGTTCGACAGGTGATAAACACTGAAGCTTTCTTT. Amino acids: CSVRQVINTEAFF. Together with reference TRBV29-1 and TRBJ1-1, the CDR3 gives the full variable domain: SAVISQKPSRDICQRGTSLTIQCQVDSQVTMMFWYRQQPGQSLTLIATANQGSEATYESGFVIDKFPISRPNLTFSTLTVSNMSPEDSSIYLCSVRQVINTEAFFGQGTRLTVV.

This clonotype was seen just once. This rearrangement joins TRBV5-1 to TRBJ2-7; D remains ambiguous. This CDR3 contains 15 residues. Germline V CDR1 and CDR2: SGHRS, YFSETQ. V was cut by 0 bases and J by 5 bases, with 15 bases left in between. For the CDR3, the DNA is TGCGCCAGCAGCTTGGGTCCGGTTGTTTCCAACGAGCAGTACTTC. Residues: CASSLGPVVSNEQYF.

The sample holds many counts of this clonotype. The chain couples TRBV7-3 to TRBJ2-7, with TRBD1 matching 9 bases. J lost 3 bases, V lost 0 bases, and 6 bases had no gene match. Per germline, CDR1 SGHTA and CDR2 FQGTGA. The CDR3 covers 16 residues. The CDR3 coding sequence is TGTGCCAGCAGCTTAACTCCGGGACAGGGTCGCTACGAGCAGTACTTC. Translating it yields CASSLTPGQGRYEQYF.

This clonotype was recorded many times. The chain couples TRBV3-1 to TRBJ1-1, with 8 bases lining up with TRBD1. CDR1 and CDR2 from the germline V gene are LGHDT and YNNKEL (reference sequence). V lost 8 bases and J lost 8; bases outside the gene matches: 13. The CDR3 spans 14 residues. Here the CDR3 reads CASLRTGSATEAFF. The CDR3 DNA follows: TGTGCCAGCCTGCGGACAGGGTCGGCGACGGAAGCTTTCTTT.

At least ten counts were recorded for this clonotype. The chain couples TRBV29-1 to TRBJ1-1, with D possibly being TRBD1 (6 bases). Germline loops: CDR1 SQVTM, CDR2 ANQGSEA. The length of the CDR3 is 14 residues. Trimming removed 1 base at V and 11 bases at J, with 20 bases between. Here the CDR3 DNA reads TGCAGCGTTGAAGCAACAGGGTACGGGGTTGAGGCTTTCTTT. This codes for CSVEATGYGVEAFF. The full variable domain, completed using reference TRBV29-1 and TRBJ1-1, is SAVISQKPSRDICQRGTSLTIQCQVDSQVTMMFWYRQQPGQSLTLIATANQGSEATYESGFVIDKFPISRPNLTFSTLTVSNMSPEDSSIYLCSVEATGYGVEAFFGQGTRLTVV.

This clonotype was counted many times. This sequence joins TRBV6-4 and TRBJ2-3; the match to TRBD1 covers 10 bases. The CDR3 consists of 15 residues. Trimming took 4 bases from V and 5 from J; bases not matched to a gene: 6. Germline CDR1 MRHNA, CDR2 SNTAGT. CDR3 sequence: CASSALTGGLDTQYF. The DNA of the CDR3 is TGTGCCAGCAGTGCCTTGACAGGGGGCTTAGATACGCAGTATTTT.

This clonotype was detected ten times or more. The genes are TRBV6-2 or TRBV6-3 and TRBJ2-1; 10 bases fit TRBD1. CDR1 is MNHEY and CDR2 is SVGEGT in the germline V gene. CDR3 size: 15 residues. After removal of 8 bases from V and 12 bases from J, the junction contained 16 bases not matched to a gene. CDR3 residues: CASLSGQGIAFGQFF. For the CDR3, the DNA is TGTGCCAGCCTATCGGGACAGGGGATTGCATTCGGGCAGTTCTTC.

This clonotype was recorded many times. The chain joins TRBV20-1 to TRBJ2-1; D uncertain. Per germline, CDR1 DFQATT and CDR2 SNEGSKA (reference sequence). Trimming removed 6 bases from V and 3 bases from J, with 6 bases in between. This CDR3 spans 11 amino acids. The CDR3 nucleotides read TGCAGTGCCTACGACTACAATGAGCAGTTCTTC. Translated: CSAYDYNEQFF.

This clonotype was observed at least ten times. The chain couples TRBV5-1 to TRBJ1-4; D may be TRBD1 (5 bases). CDR3 length: 14 amino acids. From germline, CDR1 is SGHRS and CDR2 YFSETQ. V was clipped by 4 bases and J by 7 bases, with 14 bases between them. CDR3 protein: CASSLGTEGEKLFF. CDR3 coding DNA: TGCGCCAGCAGCCTAGGGACGGAAGGTGAAAAACTGTTTTTT.

This clonotype was counted ten times or more. CDR3 protein: CASRESWGQGRSGYTF. The CDR3 nucleotides are TGTGCCAGTAGAGAATCGTGGGGACAGGGAAGAAGTGGCTACACCTTC. This rearrangement joins TRBV19 to TRBJ1-2; 9 nucleotides line up with TRBD1. The CDR3 extends over 16 amino acids. The V segment lost 6 bases and the J segment 7 bases; nucleotides outside the gene matches: 15. Germline V gene sequence: CDR1 LNHDA, CDR2 SQIVND (reference sequence).

V usage is TRBV6-2 or TRBV6-3 and J usage is TRBJ2-1; 9 positions agree with TRBD1. CDR1 is MNHEY, CDR2 SVGEGT, per germline. CDR3 size: 16 residues. V was pared by 5 bases and J by 7 bases, with 12 bases of the junction left unmatched. The CDR3 nucleotides read TGTGCCAGCAGTACCGAACAGGGGGCGCGTTTTAATGAGCAGTTCTTC. This sequence encodes CASSTEQGARFNEQFF.

At least ten counts were recorded for this clonotype. The chain recombines TRBV5-1 with TRBJ1-2; D gene ambiguous. Trimming shortened V by 3 bases and J by 4 bases, and 13 bases separated the two germline ends. CDR3 length equals 14 residues. Germline loops: CDR1 SGHRS, CDR2 YFSETQ. The CDR3 loop is CASSWSSDAYGYTF. Written as DNA, the CDR3 is TGCGCCAGCAGCTGGTCTTCAGACGCCTATGGCTACACCTTC. Looking up the rest from reference TRBV5-1 and TRBJ1-2 gives the full variable domain: KAGVTQTPRYLIKTRGQQVTLSCSPISGHRSVSWYQQTPGQGLQFLFEYFSETQRNKGNFPGRFSGRQFSNSRSEMNVSTLELGDSALYLCASSWSSDAYGYTFGSGTRLTVV.

This clonotype occurred many times. V and J are TRBV4-1 and TRBJ2-7; D remains unclear. The length of the CDR3 is 13 residues. Germline CDR1 MGHRA, CDR2 YSYEKL. The V end was cut by 3 bases, the J end by 6 bases, with 12 bases between. The CDR3 is CASSHPTSTEQYF. CDR3 sequence (DNA): TGCGCCAGCAGCCACCCCACAAGCACCGAGCAGTACTTC.

This clonotype turned up a few times. V is TRBV27 and J is TRBJ2-3; 7 nucleotides align to TRBD2. V dropped 4 bases and J dropped 0; count of bases not matched to a gene: 10. This CDR3 comprises 17 residues. Per germline, CDR1 MNHEY and CDR2 SMNVEV (reference sequence). DNA for the CDR3: TGTGCCAGCAGTTCCACCTCCCCGGGGGGTAGCACAGATACGCAGTATTTT. This codes for CASSSTSPGGSTDTQYF.

This clonotype was counted many times. The gene calls are TRBV10-3 and TRBJ2-3; D remains ambiguous. CDR3 length: 12 residues. The V end lost 5 bases, the J end lost 4 bases, and 7 bases lay between the germline ends. Germline V gene sequence: CDR1 ENHRY, CDR2 SYGVKD. CDR3 DNA sequence: TGTGCCATCAGTTTCCAAGCAGATACGCAGTATTTT. Translation gives CAISFQADTQYF.

The chain joins TRBV6-5 to TRBJ1-1; 8 bases map to TRBD1. J was trimmed by 4 bases and V by 6 bases; bases with no gene match: 7. The CDR3 is made up of 14 amino acids. Germline assignment: CDR1 MNHEY and CDR2 SVGAGI. CDR3 DNA: TGTGCCAGCAGCCTGCGACAGGGGAGCACTGAAGCTTTCTTT. It yields the protein CASSLRQGSTEAFF.

This clonotype was seen at least ten times. The chain has TRBV7-9 and TRBJ1-4, with D possibly TRBD1 on 6 matching bases. Germline V gene data show CDR1 as SEHNR and CDR2 as FQNEAQ (reference sequence). V dropped 8 bases and J dropped 5 bases, with 18 bases sitting between them. The CDR3 loop spans 15 amino acids. The CDR3 sequence is CASAGGHQQNEKLFF. CDR3 DNA sequence: TGTGCCAGCGCGGGGGGGCACCAGCAGAATGAAAAACTGTTTTTT.

This clonotype has at least ten counts. The CDR3 loop reads CASSLLTDTQYF. The CDR3 DNA is TGTGCCAGCAGTTTGCTCACAGATACGCAGTATTTT. The V call is TRBV12-3 or TRBV12-4, the J call TRBJ2-3; no clear D. The CDR3 is made up of 12 amino acids. V was cut by 3 bases and J by 2 bases, with 3 bases left in between.